Reported below is one T cell receptor (beta chain). This clonotype was recorded at least ten times. No antigen is known for it. No much larger clone is present one base from it, and per-base qualities are unavailable. Moderately to severely active disease, a Clinical Activity Score of at least 3, a NOSPECS grade of at least 4, and a duration under 3 months were present in ophthalmopathy patients. Exclusion was applied to patients with uncontrolled infections, other autoimmune diseases, pregnancy or lactation. Clinical symptoms, serum thyroxine and TRAb, thyroid ultrasound, and orbital computed tomography formed the basis for the diagnoses. PBMCs were separated from under 11 ml of fresh peripheral blood using Ficoll-Paque density gradient centrifugation. Trizol reagent was used to extract total RNA, and RNA quality was then checked on an Agilent 2100 Bioanalyzer. The TCR beta CDR3 regions were amplified from the RNA transcripts. The TCR CDR3 was subjected to a first round of RT-PCR using the HTBI primer set and the Qiagen OneStep RT-PCR kit. Libraries were constructed in a second round of multiplex PCR, after which size selection and purification were performed. Paired-end sequencing of the libraries was performed with 100 bp reads on an Illumina HiSeq2000. Per the source publication's procedure: Raw data were processed with SOAPnuke, discarding reads with adapters, uncalled bases, mean Phred below 15, or no exact constant-primer or identifier match. High-quality paired reads were merged with COPE v1.2.5, and unique nucleotide sequences were defined as clonotypes. MiTCR v1.1 was used to align the clonotypes against IMGT TRBV, TRBD and TRBJ reference segments. The analysis was restricted to V-J combinations with a frequency above 0.0001, which together covered about 99% of the repertoires. A TCS score was defined as the ratio between F50 (clonal expansion) and ExV (chaos), using BLOSUM62-based TCRdist between CDR3 peptides within each V-J. Welch's t-statistics and random forest reduced 450 to 600 V-J features to 10 to 15, which were used in a naive Bayes classifier (R e1071). The public sequencing data were trimmed at Q25 with fastp and processed into clonotypes with MiXCR by TCRdb, which kept only in-frame beta chains. Each record represents a unique CDR3 protein, reported with the most common genes and DNA among its rows. The V and J calls shown here were made by TCRdb, not taken from the authors' results. The sample yields about 380,000 distinct CDR3 sequences; around 18% were counted once. The ten largest make up 35% to 45% of the sample.

CDR1 and CDR2 are read off the germline V gene as ENHRY and SYGVKD. The CDR3 holds 13 amino acids from the cysteine to the phenylalanine. Only CDR3 DNA remains: 39 bases, in frame from the first base. V was cut back by 4 bases and J by 1 base, leaving a gap of 7 bases between them. This specimen comes from a study of T cells in Graves' hyperthyroidism and ophthalmopathy (dated by TCRdb to between 2017 and 2020). Broadly, across the study: Peripheral blood samples were taken at the time of initial diagnosis, prior to any treatment. To identify distinguishing TCR V-J signatures, a discovery cohort of some 99 patients was used, comprising 40 to 45 with Graves' ophthalmopathy and some 57 with stable Graves' hyperthyroidism. Prospective prediction of ophthalmopathy was tested in an independent validation cohort consisting of some 18 hyperthyroidism patients and approximately 16 patients who later progressed to ophthalmopathy. The 95 to 100 discovery patients were randomly divided into training and test sets at a 7:3 ratio. In more than five Graves' hyperthyroidism patients, the study also compared T-cell repertoires from thyroid tissue with T-cell repertoires from blood. Following sampling, methimazole starting at 30 mg daily was given to hyperthyroidism patients, and high-dose intravenous methylprednisolone was given to ophthalmopathy patients. The paper describes TCR Vbeta CDR3 sequencing of around 130 peripheral blood samples, made up of roughly 45 ophthalmopathy patients, roughly 75 hyperthyroidism patients and 17 progressor patients. The investigation overall reported the following: In cross-validation, a model built on a 13 V-J signature told ophthalmopathy apart from stable hyperthyroidism with 87.88% sensitivity and roughly 81% specificity, and in testing the same model reached 80%/75%. In validation, the model predicted progression to ophthalmopathy a median of roughly 6.2 months before onset, with about 64% sensitivity and roughly 77% specificity. Blood samples also contained most of the expanded thyroid clonotypes (frequency above 0.001), which suggests that blood repertoires may reflect thyroid immune responses. Sample size was not statistically predetermined, and investigators were not blinded to group allocation.

Rearrangement joined TRBV10-3 to TRBJ1-1; the D gene cannot be named for sure. Material: blood. The TCR comes from a man aged 18 to 29 with Graves' ophthalmopathy. The DNA sequence is as follows: TGTGCCATCAGTGGGACCGAGAACACTGAAGCTTTCTTT. Its translation is CAISGTENTEAFF.